Reported below is one TCR beta chain. Its target is unknown. This sample was included in a study of CD8+ T cells in alopecia areata. The CDR3 spans 18 residues. The ends lost 0 bases at V and 10 bases at J; junction bases unmatched: 17. Germline-derived CDR1 and CDR2 are LGHNA and YNFKEQ. Treatment described: oral pan-JAK inhibitor, 5-10 mg twice daily. Study-wide findings and caveats: Many expanded lesional clones stayed in scalp and blood while on tofacitinib.

RNA extraction was followed by reverse transcription into cDNA, which acted as the sequencing template. Produced via immunoSEQ multiplex PCR; TCRdb's table is partial and in-frame only. The sample contains 150,000 to 200,000 clones, 58% of which appear only once. The sequence was collected from a human donor with alopecia areata. The source material was CD4+ T cells sorted from blood, sampled at week 24, from a patient treated with tofacitinib. V gene TRBV4-2 combines with J gene TRBJ2-1; 8 nucleotides match TRBD2. In DNA form, the CDR3 reads TGTGCCAGCAGCCAAGAACCCCACTCTAGCGGGCCAAGTGGAGAGCAGTTCTTC. Protein: CASSQEPHSSGPSGEQFF.